This T cell receptor beta chain was sequenced in a study of a mutant IDH1 vaccine in newly diagnosed glioma. Study-level information: Antecedent treatment encompassed radiotherapy, temozolomide, or their combination; the majority received both.

Sequencing used immunoSEQ multiplex PCR; TCRdb keeps in-frame clones, though not all of them. The repertoire has approximately 84,000 clones, 70% to 90% of them found once; the top ten carry approximately 5.6%. CDR1 is ENHRY and CDR2 is SYGVKD in the germline V gene. V was shortened by 0 bases and J by 1 base, with 7 bases between the two germline ends. CDR3 length: 14 residues. Sample time point: week 47, end of study. In every dose of vaccine, 300 ug of mutant IDH1 20-mer peptide was given alongside topical imiquimod. General study findings and limits: Of all patients, 93.3% showed vaccine-induced immune responses.

Remarks on this clone: Its antigen is undetermined.

J is TRBJ2-7 and V is TRBV10-3; D is ambiguous. This TCR derives from a man aged 35-49 years with glioma. This sample comprised PBMCs, obtained from a glioma patient whose treatment included an IDH1 peptide vaccine. CDR3 bases: TGTGCCATCAGTGAGTCCCTGGGTTCCTACGAGCAGTACTTC. Translated: CAISESLGSYEQYF.